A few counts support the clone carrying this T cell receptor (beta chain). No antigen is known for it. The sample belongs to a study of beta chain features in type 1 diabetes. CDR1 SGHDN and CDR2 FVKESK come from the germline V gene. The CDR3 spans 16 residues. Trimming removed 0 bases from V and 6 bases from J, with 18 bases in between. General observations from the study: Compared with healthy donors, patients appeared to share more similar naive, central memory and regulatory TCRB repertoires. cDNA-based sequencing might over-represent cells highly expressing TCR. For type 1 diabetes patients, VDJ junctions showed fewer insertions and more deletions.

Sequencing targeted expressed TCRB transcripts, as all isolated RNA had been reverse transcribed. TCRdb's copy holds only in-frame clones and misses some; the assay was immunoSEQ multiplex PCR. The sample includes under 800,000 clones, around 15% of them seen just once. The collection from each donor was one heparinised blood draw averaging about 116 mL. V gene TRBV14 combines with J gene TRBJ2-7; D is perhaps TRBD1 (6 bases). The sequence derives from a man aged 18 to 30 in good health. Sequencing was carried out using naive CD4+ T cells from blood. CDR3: CASSQDRTEFLREQYF. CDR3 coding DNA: TGTGCCAGCAGCCAAGACCGGACAGAATTTTTGCGCGAGCAGTACTTC. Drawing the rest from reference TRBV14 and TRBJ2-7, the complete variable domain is EAGVTQFPSHSVIEKGQTVTLRCDPISGHDNLYWYRRVMGKEIKFLLHFVKESKQDESGMPNNRFLAERTGGTYSTLKVQPAELEDSGVYFCASSQDRTEFLREQYFGPGTRLTVT.